This T cell receptor beta chain derives from a study of blood T cell repertoires in COVID-19 (dated by TCRdb to 2020 to 2022). Study-level background: Samples from collaborators originated in the United States, Italy and Spain and spanned both the acute and convalescent phases of COVID-19. The prospective study material was composed of cDNA or gDNA derived from T cells, B-cell-depleted T cells, or PBMCs. Subjects who had been exposed to COVID-19, were actively infected with it, or had recovered from it provided the deeply sampled blood TCRbeta repertoires that made up the dataset. The repertoires were made available in a free public database intended to serve as a resource for research on the immune response to SARS-CoV-2. Samples came from the ongoing ImmuneRACE study (first 160 participants) plus 1,254 subjects from 6 global collaborators. The sample metadata nearly always contained a de-identified subject ID, COVID-19 status, age in years and sex. Where available, HLA class I and class II types were taken from metadata supplied by the sample provider and were not determined by assay-based typing. Results the study describes overall, beyond this receptor: The amount of clinical and demographic metadata varied by source and participant and was provided uncurated.

The immunoSEQ Assay, a bias-controlled multiplex PCR, was used to amplify TCRbeta CDR3 regions from genomic DNA. Regarding the original processing steps: Within the assay, amplification of reference gene primers was used to estimate how many nucleated cells each sample contained. To quantify the absolute abundance of each unique TCRbeta CDR3 rearrangement, sequence reads were collapsed and filtered. For each sample, productive Simpson clonality was calculated as the square root of Simpson's diversity index over productive rearrangements. TCRdb stores this immuneACCESS table with in-frame sequences only. Part of the clones is absent; in the studies checked, under half of the shortfall reflects unresolved V genes, and no reason is known for the rest. V, J and clone size were drawn from that table, and D and trimming were deduced from the DNA. The sample contains about 200,000 clones, less than 85% of them found a single time. About 5.5% of the sample lies in the top ten.

Comment on this clone: Its binding antigen is unknown. Within one base of it there is no much larger clone, and no base qualities were kept.

Measured from the cysteine to the phenylalanine, the CDR3 is 16 residues long. Here the CDR3 DNA is all that survives: 48 bases in frame from base 1. The germline V end is reduced by 0 bases and the J end by 8 bases; junction bases left unmatched: 10. CDR1 and CDR2 are read off the germline V gene as LGHNA and YSLEER. Enrolling through a virtual design, the prospective study's participants ranged in age from roughly 18 to 100 years and lived across 24 United States geographic areas. To assign participants to cohorts, the prospective study relied on clinical history that participants themselves reported in a screening survey and a study questionnaire. In the prospective study, whole blood, serum and a nasopharyngeal or oropharyngeal swab were collected from each participant by mobile phlebotomists. Additional blood draws and questionnaires over an approximately two-month period could optionally be provided by prospective study participants. Before DNA extraction, blood samples from the prospective study were shipped at room temperature or frozen.

The source is a woman in her sixties or seventies with acute COVID-19. Here the chain combines TRBV4-3 and TRBJ2-4; the central 7 bases match TRBD2. Sequencing used PBMCs or T cells enriched from blood (not recorded which). DNA sequence: TGCGCCAGCAGCCAAGAGGTTGGGGGGGGAGGACACATTCAGTACTTC. This sequence encodes CASSQEVGGGGHIQYF.